These 8 T cell receptor beta chains were all obtained from the same sample, sequenced in a study of blood T cell repertoires in COVID-19. TCRdb keeps only in-frame clones here, not all; method: immunoSEQ multiplex PCR. The table shows about 100,000 clones, with 80% to 90% occurring only once. Input material: peripheral blood. The origin of the receptors is a human donor in a cohort sampled during active COVID-19.

This clone was counted only a few times. The J gene is TRBJ2-5, the V gene TRBV7-9, with 7 bases that match TRBD1. Germline lookup yields CDR1 SEHNR and CDR2 FQNEAQ (reference sequence). This CDR3 contains 16 residues. V shed 5 bases, J shed 3 bases, and the junction held 12 bases outside the gene matches. CDR3 amino acids: CASSPNIGTAKETQYF. The CDR3 nucleotides read TGTGCCAGCAGCCCTAATATAGGGACAGCGAAAGAGACCCAGTACTTC.

In this sample, this clone turned up a few times. This chain connects TRBV7-2 to TRBJ2-7; TRBD2 might be the D (8 bases). The V end lost 5 bases, the J end lost 4 bases, and 27 bases lay between the germline ends. Germline V lookup: CDR1 SGHTA, CDR2 FQGNSA. This CDR3 is built from 18 residues. CDR3 DNA: TGTGCCAGCAGCCCTAGAGGGGGCGGGGCGGGAGGTATGTACGAGCAGTACTTC. The encoded protein is CASSPRGGGAGGMYEQYF.

The rearrangement links TRBV4-3 to TRBJ1-1; 9 bases are shared with TRBD1. Unmatched junction bases numbered 7, after V lost 3 bases and J lost 5 bases. The CDR3 contains 15 residues. CDR1 is LGHNA, CDR2 YSLEER, per germline. The CDR3 reads CASSHTGGARTEAFF. CDR3 DNA sequence: TGCGCCAGCAGCCACACAGGGGGCGCGCGGACTGAAGCTTTCTTT.

This clone was seen only once. The CDR3 sequence is CASGGPGQGTDTQYF. The CDR3, as DNA: TGTGCCAGCGGGGGTCCGGGACAGGGGACAGATACGCAGTATTTT. V usage is TRBV28 and J usage is TRBJ2-3, with TRBD1 matching over 10 bases. CDR1 is MDHEN, CDR2 SYDVKM, per germline. Trimming cost V 8 bases and J 3 bases; bases outside gene matches: 8. The CDR3 is 15 residues long.

The V gene is TRBV7-3, the J gene TRBJ1-2; TRBD1 is a possible D gene (6 bases). In germline, CDR1 is SGHTA, CDR2 FQGTGA. This CDR3 comprises 13 residues. V was shortened by 5 bases and J by 8 bases, with 15 bases between the two germline ends. DNA of the CDR3: TGTGCCAGCAGCCCCGACAGGATTTCAGGCTACACCTTC. Translated, it gives CASSPDRISGYTF.

The chain uses TRBV6-1 and TRBJ2-3, with a weak D call TRBD1 (5 bases). Germline V CDR1 and CDR2: MNHNS, SASEGT. With 2 bases removed from V and 11 bases from J, the gap between germline ends came to 11 bases. This CDR3 has 12 amino acids. The CDR3 here is CASSESPRVQYF. CDR3 DNA: TGTGCCAGCAGTGAATCCCCCAGGGTGCAGTATTTT.

The chain is built from TRBV29-1 and TRBJ2-1; D is ambiguous. This CDR3 is 12 amino acids long. Germline V lookup: CDR1 SQVTM, CDR2 ANQGSEA. CDR3 residues: CSISLTYNEQFF. The CDR3 DNA reads TGCAGTATCAGTTTAACCTACAATGAGCAGTTCTTC.

The chain couples TRBV6-4 to TRBJ2-3, with 8 bases that match TRBD2. Germline V gene data show CDR1 as MRHNA and CDR2 as SNTAGT. The CDR3 spans 15 residues. The J segment lost 5 bases and the V segment lost 6 bases, leaving 10 bases of the junction unmatched. The CDR3 bases are TGTGCCAGCAGCGTCGGAGCGGGAGATCGAGATACGCAGTATTTT. It translates to CASSVGAGDRDTQYF.